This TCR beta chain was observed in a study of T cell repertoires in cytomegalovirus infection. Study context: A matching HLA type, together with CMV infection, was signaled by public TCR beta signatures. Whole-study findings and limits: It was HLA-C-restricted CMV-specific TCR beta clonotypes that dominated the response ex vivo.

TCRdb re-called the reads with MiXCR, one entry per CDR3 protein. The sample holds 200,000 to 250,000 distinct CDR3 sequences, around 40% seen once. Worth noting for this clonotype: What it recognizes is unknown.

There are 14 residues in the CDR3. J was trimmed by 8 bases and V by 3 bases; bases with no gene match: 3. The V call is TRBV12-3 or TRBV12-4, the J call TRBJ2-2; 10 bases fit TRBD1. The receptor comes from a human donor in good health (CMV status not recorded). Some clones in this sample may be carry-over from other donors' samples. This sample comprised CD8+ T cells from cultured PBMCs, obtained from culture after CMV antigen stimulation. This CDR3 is CASSFGTGVGELFF. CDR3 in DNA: TGTGCCAGCAGTTTCGGGACAGGGGTGGGGGAGCTGTTTTTT.